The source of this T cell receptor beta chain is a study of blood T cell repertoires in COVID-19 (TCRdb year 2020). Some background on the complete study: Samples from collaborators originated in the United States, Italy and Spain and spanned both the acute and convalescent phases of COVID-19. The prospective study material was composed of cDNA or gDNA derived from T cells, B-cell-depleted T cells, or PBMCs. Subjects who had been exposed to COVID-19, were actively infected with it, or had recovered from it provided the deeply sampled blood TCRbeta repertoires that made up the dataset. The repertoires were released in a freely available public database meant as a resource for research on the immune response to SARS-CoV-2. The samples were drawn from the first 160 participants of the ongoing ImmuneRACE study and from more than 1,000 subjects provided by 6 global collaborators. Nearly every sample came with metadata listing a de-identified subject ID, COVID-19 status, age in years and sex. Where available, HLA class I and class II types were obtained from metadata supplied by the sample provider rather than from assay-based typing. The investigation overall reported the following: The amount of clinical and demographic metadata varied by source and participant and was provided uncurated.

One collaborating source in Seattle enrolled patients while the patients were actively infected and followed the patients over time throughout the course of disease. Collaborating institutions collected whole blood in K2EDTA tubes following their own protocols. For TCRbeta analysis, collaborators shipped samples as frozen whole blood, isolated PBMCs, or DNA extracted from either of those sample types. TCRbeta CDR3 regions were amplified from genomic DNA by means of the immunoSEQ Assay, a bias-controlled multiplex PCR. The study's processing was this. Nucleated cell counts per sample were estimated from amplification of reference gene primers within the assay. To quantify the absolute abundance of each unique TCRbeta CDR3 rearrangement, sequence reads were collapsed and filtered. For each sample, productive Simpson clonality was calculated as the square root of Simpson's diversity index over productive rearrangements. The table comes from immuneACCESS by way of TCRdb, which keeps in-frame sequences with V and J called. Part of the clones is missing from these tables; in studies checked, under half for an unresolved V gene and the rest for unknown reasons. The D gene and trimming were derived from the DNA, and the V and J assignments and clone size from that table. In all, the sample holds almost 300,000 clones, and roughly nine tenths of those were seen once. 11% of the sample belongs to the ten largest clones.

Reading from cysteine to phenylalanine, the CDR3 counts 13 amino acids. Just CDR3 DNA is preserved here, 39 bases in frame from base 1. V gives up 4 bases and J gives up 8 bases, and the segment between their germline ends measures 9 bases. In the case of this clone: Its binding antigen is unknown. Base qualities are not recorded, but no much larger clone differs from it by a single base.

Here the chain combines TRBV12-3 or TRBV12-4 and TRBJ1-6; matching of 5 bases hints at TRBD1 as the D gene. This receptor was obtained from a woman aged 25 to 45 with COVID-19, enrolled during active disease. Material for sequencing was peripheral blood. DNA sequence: TGTGCCAGCAGTTCACAGGAAGATTCACCCCTCCACTTT. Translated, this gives CASSSQEDSPLHF.